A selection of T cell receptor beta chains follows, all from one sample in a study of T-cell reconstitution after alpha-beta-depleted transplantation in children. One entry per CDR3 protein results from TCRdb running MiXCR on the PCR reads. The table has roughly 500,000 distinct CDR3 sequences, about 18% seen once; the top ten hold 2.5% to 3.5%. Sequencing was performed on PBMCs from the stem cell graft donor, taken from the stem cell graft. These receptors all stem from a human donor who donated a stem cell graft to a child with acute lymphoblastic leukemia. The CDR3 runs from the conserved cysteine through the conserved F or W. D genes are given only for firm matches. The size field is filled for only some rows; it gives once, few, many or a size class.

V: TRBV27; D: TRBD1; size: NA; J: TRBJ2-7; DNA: TGTGCCAGCGCAAGGACAGGAGCCTACGAGCAGTACTTC; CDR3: CASARTGAYEQYF
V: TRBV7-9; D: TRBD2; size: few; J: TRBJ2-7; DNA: TGTGCCAGCAGCTTTTCCGGACTAGCGGGAAGCTTC; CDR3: CASSFSGLAGSF
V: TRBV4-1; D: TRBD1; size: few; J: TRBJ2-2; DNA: TGCGCCAGCAGCCAATTCAGACAGGGCCGCACCGGGGAGCTGTTTTTT; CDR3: CASSQFRQGRTGELFF
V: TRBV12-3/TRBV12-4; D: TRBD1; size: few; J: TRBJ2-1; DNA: TGTGCCAGCAGTTTAGGGGACAGGGGCCATGAGCAGTTCTTC; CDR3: CASSLGDRGHEQFF
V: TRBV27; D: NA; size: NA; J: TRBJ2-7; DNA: TGTGCCAGCAGTACCAACAGGGCGGGCGAGCAGTACTTC; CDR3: CASSTNRAGEQYF
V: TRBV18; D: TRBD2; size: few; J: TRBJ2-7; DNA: TGTGCCAGCTCACAGGGAGGGGACGGGATAGTATTCTACGAGCAGTACTTC; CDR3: CASSQGGDGIVFYEQYF
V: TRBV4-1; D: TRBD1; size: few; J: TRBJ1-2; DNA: TGCGCCAGCAGCCAGGGGCCAGGGGGCGACTATGGCTACACCTTC; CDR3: CASSQGPGGDYGYTF
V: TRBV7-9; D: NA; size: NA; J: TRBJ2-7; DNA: TGTGCCAGCAGCACTCCCGGACAGAGCTACGAGCAGTACTTC; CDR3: CASSTPGQSYEQYF
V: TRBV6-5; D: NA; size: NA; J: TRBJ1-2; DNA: TGTGCCAGCAGTTTGGGTAGGCCCGCCTATGGCTACACCTTC; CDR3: CASSLGRPAYGYTF
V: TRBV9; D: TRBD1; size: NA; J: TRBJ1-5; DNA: TGTGCCAGCAGCGCCCACGACAGGGTAAATCAGCCCCAGCATTTT; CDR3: CASSAHDRVNQPQHF
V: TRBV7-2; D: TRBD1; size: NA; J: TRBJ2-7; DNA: TGTGCCAGCAGCTGGAGCGGACAGGGGGCCTACGAGCAGTACTTC; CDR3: CASSWSGQGAYEQYF
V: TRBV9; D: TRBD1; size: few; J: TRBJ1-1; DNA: TGTGCCAGCAGCTCCGGACAGGGGGTGAACACTGAAGCTTTCTTT; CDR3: CASSSGQGVNTEAFF
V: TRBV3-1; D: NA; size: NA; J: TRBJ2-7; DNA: TGTGCCAGCAGCCAAGGAGGGGGGGGGATCTACGAGCAGTACTTC; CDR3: CASSQGGGGIYEQYF
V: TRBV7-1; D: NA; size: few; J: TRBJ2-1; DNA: TGTGCCAGCAGCTCTTACCGGGACTGGAGCTCCTACAATGAGCAGTTCTTC; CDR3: CASSSYRDWSSYNEQFF
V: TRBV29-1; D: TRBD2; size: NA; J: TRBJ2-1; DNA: TGCAGCGTTGACGATGGCGGGAGTAATGAGCAGTTCTTC; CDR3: CSVDDGGSNEQFF
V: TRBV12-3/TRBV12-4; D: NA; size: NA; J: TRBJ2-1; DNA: TGTGCCAGCAGTTACGGCGGGGGCTATGAGCAGTTCTTC; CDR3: CASSYGGGYEQFF
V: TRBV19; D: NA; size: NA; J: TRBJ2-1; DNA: TGTGCCAGTAGTCCCGACATATGGGGCACCAACAATGAGCAGTTCTTC; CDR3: CASSPDIWGTNNEQFF
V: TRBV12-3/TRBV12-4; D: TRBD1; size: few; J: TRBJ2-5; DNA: TGTGCCAGCACTCCGACAGGGGTGGAGACCCAGTACTTC; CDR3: CASTPTGVETQYF
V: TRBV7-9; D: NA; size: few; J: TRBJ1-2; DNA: TGTGCCAGCAGCCCTCCCAGGAGGCAGGATGGCTACACCTTC; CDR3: CASSPPRRQDGYTF
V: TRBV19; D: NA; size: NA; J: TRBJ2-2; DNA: TGTGCCAGTACTCCCCCGGGTGGCAGGGGTTCATCCGGGGAGCTGTTTTTT; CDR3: CASTPPGGRGSSGELFF
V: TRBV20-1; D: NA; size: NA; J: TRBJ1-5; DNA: TGCTGTGCTAGAGATGTAAGGGGACCGCACGTTCAGCCCCAGCATTTT; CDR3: CCARDVRGPHVQPQHF
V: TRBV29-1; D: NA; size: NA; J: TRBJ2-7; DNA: TGCAGCGGCCAGGGCCCCTACGAGCAGTACTTC; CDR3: CSGQGPYEQYF
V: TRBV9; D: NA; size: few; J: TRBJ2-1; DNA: TGTGCCAGCAGCGTCAGGTCGGCTGAGCAGTTCTTC; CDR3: CASSVRSAEQFF
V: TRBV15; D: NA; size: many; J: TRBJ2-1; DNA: TGTGCCACCAGCAGAGAGGGCTCCTCCTACAATGAGCAGTTCTTC; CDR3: CATSREGSSYNEQFF
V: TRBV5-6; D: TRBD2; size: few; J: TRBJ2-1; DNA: TGTGCCAGCAGCATCCGCCTACTAGCGGGGGCCTCCTACAATGAGCAGTTCTTC; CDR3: CASSIRLLAGASYNEQFF
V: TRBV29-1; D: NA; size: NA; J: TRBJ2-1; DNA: TGCAGCGTTGATAAGGGCCGCGAGCAGTTCTTC; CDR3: CSVDKGREQFF
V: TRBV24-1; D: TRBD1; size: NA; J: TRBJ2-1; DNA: TGTGCCACCAGTGATTATGGTACGGGACAGGGGGTAGAGCAGTTCTTC; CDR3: CATSDYGTGQGVEQFF
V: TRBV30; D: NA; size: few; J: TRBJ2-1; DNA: TGTGCCTGGCGGACCGGGACCGCCAATGAGCAGTTCTTC; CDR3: CAWRTGTANEQFF
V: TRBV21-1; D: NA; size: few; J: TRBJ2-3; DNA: TGTGCCAGCAGCAAACCATCGACTAGCGGGGGCACAGATACGCAGTATTTT; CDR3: CASSKPSTSGGTDTQYF
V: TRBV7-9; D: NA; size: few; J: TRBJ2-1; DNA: TGTGCCAGCAGCTTACCTGACCATAACTACAATGAGCAGTTCTTC; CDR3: CASSLPDHNYNEQFF
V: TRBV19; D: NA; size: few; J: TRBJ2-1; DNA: TGTGCCAGTAGTATCCTAGCCACCTCCTACAATGAGCAGTTCTTC; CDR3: CASSILATSYNEQFF
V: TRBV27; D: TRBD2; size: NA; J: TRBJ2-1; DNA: TGTGCCAGCACTTGGACTAGCGGGAGGAGCAATGAGCAGTTCTTC; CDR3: CASTWTSGRSNEQFF
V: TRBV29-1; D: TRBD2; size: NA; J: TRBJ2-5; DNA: TGCAGCGTTGAAGATCGCGGGAGGCCCCAGTACTTC; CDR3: CSVEDRGRPQYF
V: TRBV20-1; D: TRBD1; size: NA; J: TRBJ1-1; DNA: TGCAGTGCTAGAAATCAGGGGGGGCAGAACACTGAAGCTTTCTTT; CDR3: CSARNQGGQNTEAFF
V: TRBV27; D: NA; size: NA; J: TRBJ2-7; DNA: TGTGCCAGTCGAGGGTCAGGGGGGACACGATCCTACGAGCAGTACTTC; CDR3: CASRGSGGTRSYEQYF
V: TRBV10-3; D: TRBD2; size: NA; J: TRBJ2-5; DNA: TGTGCCATCAAACCCAGCGGGAGGGACCAAGAGACCCAGTACTTC; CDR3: CAIKPSGRDQETQYF
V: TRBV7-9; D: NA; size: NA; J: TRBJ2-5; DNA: TGTGCCAGCAGCTTAGAGGGCCACCAAGAGACCCAGTACTTC; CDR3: CASSLEGHQETQYF
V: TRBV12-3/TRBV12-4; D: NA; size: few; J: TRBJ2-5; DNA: TGTGCCAGCAGCCCGTGGCAGGGCGAGACCCAGTACTTC; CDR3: CASSPWQGETQYF
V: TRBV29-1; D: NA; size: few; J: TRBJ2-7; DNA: TGCAGCGTTGTGCTCGGGGACTCTCCCTACGAGCAGTACTTC; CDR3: CSVVLGDSPYEQYF
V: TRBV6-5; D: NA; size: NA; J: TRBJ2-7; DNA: TGTGCCAGCAGTTTTACGGCAGGGAGCGAGCAGTACTTC; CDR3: CASSFTAGSEQYF
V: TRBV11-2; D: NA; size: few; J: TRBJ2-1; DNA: TGTGCCAGCAGCTTAGATCGAGGGACTAATGAGCAGTTCTTC; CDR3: CASSLDRGTNEQFF
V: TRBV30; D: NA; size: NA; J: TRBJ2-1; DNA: TGTGCCTGGGCTCGACAGTCTGGGCAGTTCTTC; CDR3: CAWARQSGQFF